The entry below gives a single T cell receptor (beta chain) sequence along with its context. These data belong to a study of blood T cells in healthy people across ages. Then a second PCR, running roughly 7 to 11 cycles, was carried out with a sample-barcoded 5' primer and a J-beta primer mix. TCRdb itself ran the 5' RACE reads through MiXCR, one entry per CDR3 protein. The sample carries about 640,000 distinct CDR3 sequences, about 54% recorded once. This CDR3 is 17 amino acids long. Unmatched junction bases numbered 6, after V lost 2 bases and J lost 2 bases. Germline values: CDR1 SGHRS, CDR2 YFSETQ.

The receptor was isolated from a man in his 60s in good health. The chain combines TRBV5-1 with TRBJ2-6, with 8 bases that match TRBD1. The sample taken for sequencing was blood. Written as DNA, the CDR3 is TGCGCCAGCAGCTTCCGGACAGGGAGACCTGGGGCCAACGTCCTGACTTTC. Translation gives CASSFRTGRPGANVLTF.